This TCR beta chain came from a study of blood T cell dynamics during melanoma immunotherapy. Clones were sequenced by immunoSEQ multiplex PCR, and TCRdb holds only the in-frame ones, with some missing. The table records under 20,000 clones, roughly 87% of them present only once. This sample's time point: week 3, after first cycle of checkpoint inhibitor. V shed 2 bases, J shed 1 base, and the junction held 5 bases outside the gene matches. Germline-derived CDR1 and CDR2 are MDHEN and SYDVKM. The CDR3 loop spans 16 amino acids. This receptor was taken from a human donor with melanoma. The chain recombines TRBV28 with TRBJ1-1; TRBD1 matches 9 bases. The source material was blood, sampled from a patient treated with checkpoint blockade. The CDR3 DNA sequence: TGTGCCAGCAGTTTACCCGGACAGGGGAAGAACACTGAAGCTTTCTTT. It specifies CASSLPGQGKNTEAFF.